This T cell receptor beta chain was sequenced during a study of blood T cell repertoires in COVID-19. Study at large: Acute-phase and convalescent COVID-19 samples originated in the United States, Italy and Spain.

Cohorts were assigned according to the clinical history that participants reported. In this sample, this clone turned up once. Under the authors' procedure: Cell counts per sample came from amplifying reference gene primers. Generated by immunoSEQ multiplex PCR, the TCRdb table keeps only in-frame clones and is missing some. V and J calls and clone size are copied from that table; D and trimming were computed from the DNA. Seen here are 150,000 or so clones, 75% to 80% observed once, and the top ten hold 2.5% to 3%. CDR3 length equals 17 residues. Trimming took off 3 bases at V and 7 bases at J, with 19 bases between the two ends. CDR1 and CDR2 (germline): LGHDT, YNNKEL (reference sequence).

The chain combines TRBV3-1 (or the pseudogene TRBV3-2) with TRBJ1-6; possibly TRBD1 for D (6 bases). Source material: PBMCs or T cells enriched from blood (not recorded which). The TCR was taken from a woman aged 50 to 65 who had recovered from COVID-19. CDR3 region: CASSHYPQLTGNSPLHF. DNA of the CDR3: TGTGCCAGCAGCCATTACCCCCAATTAACAGGGAATTCACCCCTCCACTTT.